Included here is one T cell receptor (beta chain) sequence, with context. Antigen unknown. TCR beta VDJ and CDR3 were profiled, and genomic DNA was the template. MiXCR, run by TCRdb on the reads, gives a single entry per CDR3 protein. Here the sample spans fewer than 200,000 distinct CDR3 sequences, around 60% being singletons. This sample is part of a study of CD8+CD57+ T cells in acquired aplastic anemia. The overall study: Sorted CD4+ and CD8+ cells yielded around 3.2 ug of DNA on average. Researchers reported that healthy donors averaged approximately 10 million reads for CD4+ cells.

Broader study findings: Researchers reported that CD8+ Simpson's diversity was not significantly different in patients versus controls. Comparison of patients with controls identified about 30 shared CD8+ CDR3 sequences.

Input material: sorted CD4+, CD8+, or CD8+CD57+ T cells (not recorded which) from PBMCs. The receptor was derived from a human donor in good health.

The CDR3 coding sequence is TGTGCCAGCAGCGCCGACGTACTACGCTCTGGAAACACCATATATTTT. Translated, it gives CASSADVLRSGNTIYF. The chain is built from TRBV7-2 and TRBJ1-3; D unclear. CDR3 size: 16 residues. CDR1 and CDR2 (germline): SGHTA, FQGNSA. Trimming took 5 bases from V and 0 from J, leaving 14 bases between them.